What follows are 30 T cell receptor beta chains derived from one specimen sequenced in a study of blood T cells in healthy people across ages. For the second PCR, which ran for about 7 to 11 cycles, a sample-barcoded 5' primer and a J-beta primer mix were used. TCRdb processed the 5' RACE reads anew with MiXCR; each CDR3 protein has one entry. This sample has around 1,100,000 distinct CDR3 sequences, with approximately 38% found just once. Sequencing was performed on blood. These receptors all come from a man between 18 and 29 years old in good health.

The chain carries TRBV25-1 and TRBJ2-2; 7 bases fit TRBD1. V lost 2 bases, J lost 9 bases, and 18 bases stayed unmatched. The length of the CDR3 is 18 residues. The germline V gene encodes CDR1 MGHDK and CDR2 SYGVNS. The CDR3 here is CASSENQGVERISRELFF. The CDR3 DNA is TGTGCCAGCAGTGAAAATCAGGGGGTCGAAAGAATATCCAGGGAGCTGTTTTTT.

This clonotype was found a few times. The chain carries TRBV27 and TRBJ2-3; 12 bases match TRBD2. Looked up from germline, CDR1 is MNHEY and CDR2 is SMNVEV (reference sequence). Unmatched junction bases numbered 10, after V lost 5 bases and J lost 10 bases. CDR3 length: 15 amino acids. Written as DNA, the CDR3 is TGTGCCAGCAGTATAACTAGCGGGGGGCTTCTTCCGCAGTATTTT. The encoded protein is CASSITSGGLLPQYF.

This clonotype was observed a few times. The chain couples TRBV29-1 to TRBJ1-3, with D unresolved. CDR1 is SQVTM, CDR2 ANQGSEA, per germline. Trimming took 3 bases from V and 0 from J, leaving 6 bases between them. CDR3 length: 13 amino acids. The CDR3 DNA sequence: TGCAGCGTTGATGAGTCCTCTGGAAACACCATATATTTT. Amino acids: CSVDESSGNTIYF.

This clonotype appeared a few times. The V gene is TRBV27, the J gene TRBJ2-3; D perhaps matches TRBD1 (6 bases). CDR3 length: 13 residues. Germline V CDR1 and CDR2: MNHEY, SMNVEV (reference sequence). Trimming took 5 bases from V and 6 from J, leaving 12 bases between them. CDR3 amino acids: CASSPGDTDTQYF. DNA of the CDR3: TGTGCCAGCAGTCCCGGGGACACCGATACGCAGTATTTT.

The V and J genes are TRBV5-1 and TRBJ2-1; D unclear. The CDR3 is 13 amino acids. The germline V and J ends were trimmed by 3 bases and 13 bases, with 17 bases remaining between them. Germline values: CDR1 SGHRS, CDR2 YFSETQ. This chain's CDR3 is CASSSAEGEAQFF. Written as DNA, the CDR3 is TGCGCCAGCAGCTCGGCCGAAGGAGAAGCCCAGTTCTTC.

About this clonotype: At one end, the junction sequence differs from germline, possibly due to a read error. This chain joins TRBV18 and TRBJ1-5; no firm D call. This CDR3 contains 13 residues. Germline lookup yields CDR1 KGHSH and CDR2 LQKENI. CDR3 amino acids: CASPPSGNQPQHF. The CDR3, as DNA: TGTGCCAGCCCACCGTCGGGAAATCAGCCCCAGCATTTT.

This clonotype has a single count. The junction departs from germline at one end; a sequencing error may be responsible. The chain links TRBV27 to TRBJ2-7; D possibly corresponds to TRBD2 (5 bases). The CDR3 extends over 15 amino acids. CDR1 and CDR2 (germline): MNHEY, SMNVEV (reference sequence). This CDR3 is CASSFTRALPYEQYF. The CDR3 DNA follows: TGTGCCAGCAGTTTTACGAGGGCTCTCCCCTACGAACAGTACTTC.

The chain carries TRBV27 and TRBJ2-7; D not resolved. Germline V gene sequence: CDR1 MNHEY, CDR2 SMNVEV (reference sequence). CDR3 size: 13 residues. The V end was cut by 5 bases, the J end by 7 bases, with 15 bases between. CDR3 amino acids: CASSPVNRNEQYF. Written as DNA, the CDR3 is TGTGCCAGCAGTCCCGTAAATAGGAATGAGCAGTACTTC.

The chain employs TRBV9 and TRBJ2-5; 7 bases align to TRBD1. CDR3 length: 16 amino acids. The V gene end was trimmed by 4 bases and the J gene end by 4 bases; junction bases not matched to a gene: 13. Per germline, CDR1 SGDLS and CDR2 YYNGEE. CDR3 residues: CASSPRQGVQLETQYF. CDR3 DNA sequence: TGTGCCAGCAGCCCCAGACAGGGAGTTCAGTTAGAGACCCAGTACTTC.

V and J are TRBV20-1 and TRBJ1-2, with a weak D call TRBD1 (6 bases). This CDR3 is 16 amino acids long. V dropped 1 base and J dropped 4 bases, with 19 bases sitting between them. Germline V CDR1 and CDR2: DFQATT, SNEGSKA (reference sequence). CDR3 coding DNA: TGCAGTGCTAGAGTGGCGGGGGGGCCTTCTTTCTATGGCTACACCTTC. Translation gives CSARVAGGPSFYGYTF.

V gene TRBV12-3 or TRBV12-4 combines with J gene TRBJ1-1; D remains unclear. V lost 6 bases, J lost 4 bases, and 6 bases lay in between. The CDR3 covers 11 residues. CDR3 residues: CASRAFTEAFF. CDR3 bases: TGTGCCAGCAGGGCTTTCACTGAAGCTTTCTTT.

The gene calls are TRBV4-3 and TRBJ2-3; 9 bases fit TRBD1. The CDR3 has 16 amino acids. The germline V gene encodes CDR1 LGHNA and CDR2 YSLEER. Trimming removed 6 bases from V and 4 bases from J; junction bases left unmatched: 11. The CDR3 DNA sequence: TGCGCCAGCAGTAGAAAGGACAGGGGTGGTCCAGATACGCAGTATTTT. It codes for CASSRKDRGGPDTQYF.

This clonotype appeared a few times. The chain links TRBV5-1 to TRBJ2-5; D is unclear. CDR3 size: 16 residues. V lost 0 bases and J 1 base, leaving 13 bases between the germline ends. In germline, CDR1 is SGHRS, CDR2 YFSETQ. CDR3 sequence (DNA): TGCGCCAGCAGCTTGGATCCAGACTCATCCCAAGAGACCCAGTACTTC. Its translation is CASSLDPDSSQETQYF.

This chain uses TRBV5-1 with TRBJ1-1; D is undetermined. In germline, CDR1 is SGHRS, CDR2 YFSETQ. The CDR3 loop spans 16 amino acids. Deletions cut 0 bases from V and 1 base from J, with 13 bases between. In DNA form, the CDR3 reads TGCGCCAGCAGCTTGGGTCGGTCAGTCCAGAACACTGAAGCTTTCTTT. Amino acids: CASSLGRSVQNTEAFF.

This clonotype was seen a handful of times. The chain joins TRBV10-3 to TRBJ2-2; D unclear. The CDR3 runs to 16 residues. V lost 0 bases and J 4 bases, leaving 12 bases between the germline ends. From germline, CDR1 is ENHRY and CDR2 SYGVKD. CDR3 region: CAISESPGQITGELFF. DNA of the CDR3: TGTGCCATCAGTGAGTCCCCAGGTCAGATCACCGGGGAGCTGTTTTTT.

This clonotype was detected a few times. J is TRBJ1-1 and V is TRBV7-2, with D perhaps matching TRBD1 (6 bases). The CDR3 runs to 14 residues. Germline V gene lookup returns CDR1 SGHTA and CDR2 FQGNSA. V was clipped by 7 bases and J by 4 bases, with 16 bases between them. The CDR3 DNA sequence: TGTGCCAGCATCGCTACCGGGACATTCACTGAAGCTTTCTTT. This sequence encodes CASIATGTFTEAFF.

This clonotype was seen many times. The genes are TRBV9 and TRBJ2-5; D call uncertain. V gave up 4 bases and J gave up 0 bases, with 10 bases separating them. Germline CDR1 and CDR2: SGDLS and YYNGEE. The CDR3 consists of 14 residues. The CDR3: CASSPNADQETQYF. CDR3 in DNA: TGTGCCAGCAGCCCAAACGCAGACCAAGAGACCCAGTACTTC.

The CDR3 nucleotides are TGTGCCAGCAGTTACGTGTTTCGGGGAATTGAGACCCAGTACTTC. It codes for CASSYVFRGIETQYF. The rearrangement uses TRBV6-2 or TRBV6-3 and TRBJ2-5; a weak D match, TRBD2 (5 bases). Germline loops: CDR1 MNHEY, CDR2 SVGEGT. The length of the CDR3 is 15 residues. Trimming took 2 bases from V and 5 from J, leaving 15 bases between them.

This chain uses TRBV4-3 with TRBJ1-1; no clear D. Germline-derived CDR1 and CDR2 are LGHNA and YSLEER. This CDR3 spans 14 amino acids. V was trimmed by 4 bases and J by 0 bases, leaving 9 bases between them. The CDR3 bases are TGCGCCAGCAGCCCCGGACCTTTGAACACTGAAGCTTTCTTT. It codes for CASSPGPLNTEAFF.

In its sample, this clonotype was seen a few times. One junction end disagrees with the germline gene, perhaps due to a read error. The V call is TRBV7-2, the J call TRBJ1-2; 7 nucleotides agree with TRBD1. This CDR3 contains 15 residues. Germline V gene lookup returns CDR1 SGHTA and CDR2 FQGNSA. CDR3 region: CASSLATGNNYGYTF. The DNA for the CDR3 is TGTGCCAGCAGCCTAGCGACAGGGAATAACTATGGCTACACCTTC. The entire variable domain, with the rest obtained from reference TRBV7-2 and TRBJ1-2, is as follows: GAGVSQSPSNKVTEKGKDVELRCDPISGHTALYWYRQSLGQGLEFLIYFQGNSAPDKSGLPSDRFSAERTGGSVSTLTIQRTQQEDSAVYLCASSLATGNNYGYTFGSGTRLTVV.

This clonotype has just a few counts. The chain joins TRBV2 to TRBJ1-6, with D perhaps matching TRBD1 (6 bases). V lost 6 bases and J 10 bases, leaving 13 bases between the germline ends. Germline V CDR1 and CDR2: SNHLY, FYNNEI. This CDR3 is 13 amino acids long. The DNA for the CDR3 is TGTGCCAGCAGAGACGGACAGCCATCACCCCTCCACTTT. It encodes CASRDGQPSPLHF.

The chain uses TRBV7-2 and TRBJ2-1; 10 nucleotides match TRBD2. Trimming removed 3 bases from V and 4 bases from J; junction bases left unmatched: 6. The CDR3 has 16 residues. CDR1 and CDR2 from the germline V gene are SGHTA and FQGNSA. The CDR3 DNA is TGTGCCAGCAGCTTGAATAGCGGGGGGCATTACAATGAGCAGTTCTTC. Amino acid sequence: CASSLNSGGHYNEQFF. The full variable domain, completed using reference TRBV7-2 and TRBJ2-1, is GAGVSQSPSNKVTEKGKDVELRCDPISGHTALYWYRQSLGQGLEFLIYFQGNSAPDKSGLPSDRFSAERTGGSVSTLTIQRTQQEDSAVYLCASSLNSGGHYNEQFFGPGTRLTVL.

This clonotype turned up a few times. The rearrangement links TRBV29-1 to TRBJ2-7; a weak D match, TRBD1 (5 bases). Germline CDR1 is SQVTM and CDR2 is ANQGSEA. Trimming took off 3 bases at V and 7 bases at J, with 19 bases between the two ends. The CDR3 is 14 amino acids. CDR3 loop: CSVEAGHAYNEQYF. CDR3 sequence (DNA): TGCAGCGTTGAGGCAGGGCACGCCTACAATGAGCAGTACTTC.

The chain links TRBV6-5 to TRBJ2-7; D is possibly TRBD2 (6 bases). This CDR3 contains 19 residues. Germline lookup yields CDR1 MNHEY and CDR2 SVGAGI. V lost 2 bases and J 1 base, leaving 24 bases between the germline ends. In DNA, the CDR3 is TGTGCCAGCAGTTACCGGGGGATAGGGGCTCTGTCTCCGTCCTACGAGCAGTACTTC. Amino acids: CASSYRGIGALSPSYEQYF.

This clonotype has just one count. This chain connects TRBV12-3 or TRBV12-4 to TRBJ2-1; 11 positions match TRBD2. The J segment lost 5 bases and the V segment lost 0 bases, leaving 15 bases of the junction unmatched. This CDR3 comprises 20 residues. The DNA for the CDR3 is TGTGCCAGCAGTTTAGCTCGGGCCGGGACTAGCGGAATAGGGGACAATGAGCAGTTCTTC. Translated, it gives CASSLARAGTSGIGDNEQFF.

This clonotype came up many times. The V gene is TRBV28, the J gene TRBJ2-1; 9 bases are a match to TRBD1. From germline, CDR1 is MDHEN and CDR2 SYDVKM. The CDR3 length is 14 residues. The ends lost 6 bases at V and 3 bases at J; junction bases unmatched: 3. The CDR3 DNA reads TGTGCCAGCAGGGGGGACAGGGTCTACAATGAGCAGTTCTTC. Translated: CASRGDRVYNEQFF. The full variable domain, rest sourced from reference TRBV28 and TRBJ2-1, is DVKVTQSSRYLVKRTGEKVFLECVQDMDHENMFWYRQDPGLGLRLIYFSYDVKMKEKGDIPEGYSVSREKKERFSLILESASTNQTSMYLCASRGDRVYNEQFFGPGTRLTVL.

The rearrangement joins TRBV28 to TRBJ1-5, with 7 bases lining up with TRBD1. This CDR3 has 15 amino acids. Per the germline V gene, CDR1 is MDHEN and CDR2 is SYDVKM. The V gene end was trimmed by 6 bases and the J gene end by 5 bases; junction bases not matched to a gene: 10. DNA of the CDR3: TGTGCCAGCAGGCCTCAGGGGGTGGGCGATCAGCCCCAGCATTTT. This encodes CASRPQGVGDQPQHF.

This chain connects TRBV20-1 to TRBJ1-2; possibly TRBD1 for D (5 bases). The germline V gene has CDR1 DFQATT and CDR2 SNEGSKA (reference sequence). The CDR3 length is 13 residues. V lost 1 base, J lost 4 bases, and 10 bases lay in between. CDR3 sequence reads: CSARVGGVYGYTF. In nucleotides, the CDR3 is TGCAGTGCTAGAGTCGGGGGGGTCTATGGCTACACCTTC.

There are a few counts of this clonotype. The chain employs TRBV7-2 and TRBJ2-1; 11 nucleotides line up with TRBD2. The CDR3 totals 16 residues. Germline loops: CDR1 SGHTA, CDR2 FQGNSA. V dropped 5 bases and J dropped 7; count of bases not matched to a gene: 10. CDR3 bases: TGTGCCAGCAGCAAAACCGGGACTAGCGGTGGGAATGAGCAGTTCTTC. It translates to CASSKTGTSGGNEQFF.

This clonotype was found a few times. The chain uses TRBV10-3 and TRBJ1-4, with 7 nucleotides matching TRBD1. The CDR3 sequence is 16 residues long. Germline V lookup: CDR1 ENHRY, CDR2 SYGVKD. V lost 6 bases to trimming and J lost 4 bases; unmatched junction nucleotides: 11. The CDR3 nucleotides read TGTGCCATCAGCAATACCCTGACAGGGCTTAATGAAAAACTGTTTTTT. Translating gives CAISNTLTGLNEKLFF.